This is a list of T cell receptor beta chains from one sample in a study of T cells after yellow fever vaccination. TCRdb analysed the 5' RACE reads with MiXCR anew, one entry per CDR3 protein. Altogether about 370,000 distinct CDR3 sequences are present, 11% being singletons, with the ten largest covering less than 20%. The sequences come from PBMCs, collected on the day of the first yellow fever vaccination. The receptor source for this set is a man younger than 35 who received the YFV17D yellow fever vaccine. Each CDR3 is given with its conserved first and last residue. Fields, in order: J gene, CDR3 length, D gene, V gene, clone size, CDR3 DNA, CDR3 protein. A D gene is named only where the DNA matches it firmly. Size is omitted from some rows. Given values are once, few, many or a class for expanded clones.

j_call: TRBJ2-2; cdr3_length: 16; d_call: TRBD2; v_call: TRBV11-2; clone_size: few; cdr3_nt: TGTGCCAGCCCCTCTCGCCGGGGGGGCCCCACCGGGGAGCTGTTTTTT; cdr3_aa: CASPSRRGGPTGELFF
j_call: TRBJ2-4; cdr3_length: 15; d_call: .; v_call: TRBV5-6; clone_size: few; cdr3_nt: TGTGCCAGCAGCCCCTCAGGACAGCGTCGGAACATTCAGTACTTC; cdr3_aa: CASSPSGQRRNIQYF
j_call: TRBJ1-5; cdr3_length: 17; d_call: .; v_call: TRBV20-1; clone_size: .; cdr3_nt: TGCAGTGCTAGAGATCTCGGTCGGACAGCTCGCAATCAGCCCCAGCATTTT; cdr3_aa: CSARDLGRTARNQPQHF
j_call: TRBJ2-7; cdr3_length: 12; d_call: .; v_call: TRBV29-1; clone_size: few; cdr3_nt: TGCAGCGTTGGAGCGCTTGGCTACGAGCAGTACTTC; cdr3_aa: CSVGALGYEQYF
j_call: TRBJ2-1; cdr3_length: 15; d_call: TRBD1; v_call: TRBV3-1; clone_size: .; cdr3_nt: TGTGCCAGCGGGACAAGACAGGGGTCCTACAATGAGCAGTTCTTC; cdr3_aa: CASGTRQGSYNEQFF
j_call: TRBJ2-1; cdr3_length: 12; d_call: TRBD2; v_call: TRBV5-1; clone_size: .; cdr3_nt: TGCGCCAGCAACCAAGCGGGGGGTGAGCAGTTCTTC; cdr3_aa: CASNQAGGEQFF
j_call: TRBJ2-4; cdr3_length: 16; d_call: .; v_call: TRBV7-9; clone_size: .; cdr3_nt: TGTGCCAGCAGCTTAGGGGGCTGGTCGGCCAAAAACATTCAGTACTTC; cdr3_aa: CASSLGGWSAKNIQYF
j_call: TRBJ1-1; cdr3_length: 15; d_call: TRBD1; v_call: TRBV5-1; clone_size: many; cdr3_nt: TGCGCCAGCAGCTTGACACAGGGGGCGAACACTGAAGCTTTCTTT; cdr3_aa: CASSLTQGANTEAFF
j_call: TRBJ1-2; cdr3_length: 16; d_call: TRBD1; v_call: TRBV5-4; clone_size: few; cdr3_nt: TGTGCCAGCAGTCCAGCCGCGGGACAGGGGTCGGATGGCTACACCTTC; cdr3_aa: CASSPAAGQGSDGYTF
j_call: TRBJ2-2; cdr3_length: 14; d_call: .; v_call: TRBV5-4; clone_size: .; cdr3_nt: TGTGCCAGCAGCTTGGCCTCGGCCCCCGGGGAGCTGTTTTTT; cdr3_aa: CASSLASAPGELFF
j_call: TRBJ1-1; cdr3_length: 13; d_call: .; v_call: TRBV5-1; clone_size: .; cdr3_nt: TGCGCCAGCAGCGCGGCCCTGAACACTGAAGCTTTCTTT; cdr3_aa: CASSAALNTEAFF
j_call: TRBJ2-3; cdr3_length: 14; d_call: .; v_call: TRBV3-1; clone_size: .; cdr3_nt: TGTGCCAGCAGCCAAGGGATAGGGACAGATACGCAGTATTTT; cdr3_aa: CASSQGIGTDTQYF
j_call: TRBJ1-2; cdr3_length: 11; d_call: .; v_call: TRBV29-1; clone_size: few; cdr3_nt: TGCAGCGTGATCTCAGGGTATGGCTACACCTTC; cdr3_aa: CSVISGYGYTF
j_call: TRBJ2-2; cdr3_length: 13; d_call: .; v_call: TRBV2; clone_size: few; cdr3_nt: TGTGCCAGCACTTCCACCGGGGCCGGGGAGCTGTTTTTT; cdr3_aa: CASTSTGAGELFF
j_call: TRBJ1-1; cdr3_length: 13; d_call: .; v_call: TRBV6-1; clone_size: .; cdr3_nt: TGTGCCAGCAGACTGACAGGAGCCCCTGAAGCTTTCTTT; cdr3_aa: CASRLTGAPEAFF
j_call: TRBJ1-2; cdr3_length: 13; d_call: .; v_call: TRBV6-5; clone_size: .; cdr3_nt: TGTGCCAGCAGTTCCCCGGACTTGTATGGCTACACCTTC; cdr3_aa: CASSSPDLYGYTF
j_call: TRBJ1-4; cdr3_length: 12; d_call: .; v_call: TRBV24-1; clone_size: few; cdr3_nt: TGTGCCACCAGTGGTCGGAATGAAAAACTGTTTTTT; cdr3_aa: CATSGRNEKLFF
j_call: TRBJ2-4; cdr3_length: 17; d_call: .; v_call: TRBV4-1; clone_size: .; cdr3_nt: TGCGCCAGCAGCCAAACGGTTCCGAAAAGGGCCAAAAACATTCAGTACTTC; cdr3_aa: CASSQTVPKRAKNIQYF
j_call: TRBJ1-1; cdr3_length: 14; d_call: TRBD1; v_call: TRBV4-1; clone_size: .; cdr3_nt: TGCGCCAGCAGCCAACGACAGGGGAACACTGAAGCTTTCTTT; cdr3_aa: CASSQRQGNTEAFF
j_call: TRBJ1-6; cdr3_length: 15; d_call: TRBD1; v_call: TRBV6-4; clone_size: many; cdr3_nt: TGTGCCAGCAGCAGAGCCGGGACAGGGGATTCACCCCTCCACTTT; cdr3_aa: CASSRAGTGDSPLHF
j_call: TRBJ1-4; cdr3_length: 14; d_call: .; v_call: TRBV20-1; clone_size: .; cdr3_nt: TGCAGTGCTAGAGATCCTAACCAGCTCGGAAAACTGTTTTTT; cdr3_aa: CSARDPNQLGKLFF
j_call: TRBJ2-1; cdr3_length: 18; d_call: .; v_call: TRBV27; clone_size: .; cdr3_nt: TGTGCCAGCAGTGCGAGGCGACGGGGGCTACGGACCGACAATGAGCAGTTCTTC; cdr3_aa: CASSARRRGLRTDNEQFF
j_call: TRBJ1-1; cdr3_length: 14; d_call: TRBD1; v_call: TRBV4-1; clone_size: .; cdr3_nt: TGCGCCAGCAGCCCGGGACAGGGGGGTCCTGAAGCTTTCTTT; cdr3_aa: CASSPGQGGPEAFF
j_call: TRBJ2-3; cdr3_length: 17; d_call: .; v_call: TRBV5-1; clone_size: .; cdr3_nt: TGCGCCAGCAGCTTATTAACCTTAGGCTCCGGCACAGATACGCAGTATTTT; cdr3_aa: CASSLLTLGSGTDTQYF
j_call: TRBJ1-3; cdr3_length: 15; d_call: .; v_call: TRBV4-3; clone_size: many; cdr3_nt: TGCGCCAGCAGCCAAGATGAGGTAGCTGGAAACACCATATATTTT; cdr3_aa: CASSQDEVAGNTIYF
j_call: TRBJ2-2; cdr3_length: 13; d_call: TRBD1; v_call: TRBV20-1; clone_size: .; cdr3_nt: TGCAGTGCTACCGGGACAGGGCACGGGGAGCTGTTTTTT; cdr3_aa: CSATGTGHGELFF
j_call: TRBJ1-1; cdr3_length: 15; d_call: .; v_call: TRBV12-3/TRBV12-4; clone_size: .; cdr3_nt: TGTGCCAGCAGGCTCCAGGATACGGGGGGCGGGGAGGCTTTCTTT; cdr3_aa: CASRLQDTGGGEAFF
j_call: TRBJ1-1; cdr3_length: 14; d_call: .; v_call: TRBV18; clone_size: many; cdr3_nt: TGTGCCAGCTCACCAGACAGCATGAACACTGAAGCTTTCTTT; cdr3_aa: CASSPDSMNTEAFF
j_call: TRBJ1-6; cdr3_length: 15; d_call: TRBD1; v_call: TRBV5-1; clone_size: .; cdr3_nt: TGCGCCAGCAGCCCGGGACAGGCAGGGGTTTCACCCCTCCACTTT; cdr3_aa: CASSPGQAGVSPLHF
j_call: TRBJ1-4; cdr3_length: 14; d_call: TRBD1; v_call: TRBV5-1; clone_size: few; cdr3_nt: TGCGCCAGCAGCTCGGGGACAGGGGATGAAAAACTGTTTTTT; cdr3_aa: CASSSGTGDEKLFF
j_call: TRBJ2-5; cdr3_length: 18; d_call: .; v_call: TRBV11-1; clone_size: .; cdr3_nt: TGTGCCAGCAGCTTAGTCGCTTGGACTTCCCTCACCCAAAAGACCCAGTACTTC; cdr3_aa: CASSLVAWTSLTQKTQYF
j_call: TRBJ2-5; cdr3_length: 15; d_call: .; v_call: TRBV28; clone_size: .; cdr3_nt: TGTGCCAGCAGTCCCTCGACTAGGTGGCAAGAGACCCAGTACTTC; cdr3_aa: CASSPSTRWQETQYF
j_call: TRBJ2-7; cdr3_length: 16; d_call: .; v_call: TRBV6-2/TRBV6-3; clone_size: .; cdr3_nt: TGTGCCACCAAACGGGGGGCCCCCCCCCGTGATCACGAGCAGTACTTC; cdr3_aa: CATKRGAPPRDHEQYF
j_call: TRBJ1-1; cdr3_length: 13; d_call: .; v_call: TRBV11-2; clone_size: many; cdr3_nt: TGTGCCAGCAGCTTTTCCAGGAACACTGAAGCTTTCTTT; cdr3_aa: CASSFSRNTEAFF
j_call: TRBJ2-1; cdr3_length: 13; d_call: .; v_call: TRBV19; clone_size: few; cdr3_nt: TGTGCCAGTAGTAAGCAGCTTGATAATGAGCAGTTCTTC; cdr3_aa: CASSKQLDNEQFF
j_call: TRBJ1-2; cdr3_length: 11; d_call: .; v_call: TRBV7-9; clone_size: few; cdr3_nt: TGTGCCAGCACAGAGTCCTATGGCTACACCTTC; cdr3_aa: CASTESYGYTF
j_call: TRBJ2-2; cdr3_length: 16; d_call: .; v_call: TRBV28; clone_size: .; cdr3_nt: TGTGCCAGCGGCCCCGACCTGGGACTGGACACCGGGGAGCTGTTTTTT; cdr3_aa: CASGPDLGLDTGELFF
j_call: TRBJ2-3; cdr3_length: 19; d_call: TRBD1; v_call: TRBV19; clone_size: .; cdr3_nt: TGTGCCAGTAGTATACGTTTTTTTGACAGGGGGCTTATAGGGGATACGCAGTATTTT; cdr3_aa: CASSIRFFDRGLIGDTQYF
j_call: TRBJ2-6; cdr3_length: 18; d_call: .; v_call: TRBV7-4; clone_size: few; cdr3_nt: TGTGCCAGCAGCTTGGCAAACGGGACGGACCCTGAGGCCAACGTCCTGACTTTC; cdr3_aa: CASSLANGTDPEANVLTF
j_call: TRBJ1-2; cdr3_length: 14; d_call: .; v_call: TRBV6-1; clone_size: .; cdr3_nt: TGTGCCAGCAGCCTAGGATGGGAAAACTATGGCTACACCTTC; cdr3_aa: CASSLGWENYGYTF
j_call: TRBJ2-7; cdr3_length: 12; d_call: .; v_call: TRBV6-5; clone_size: .; cdr3_nt: TGTGCCAGCAGAGACACCTCCTACGAGCAGTACTTC; cdr3_aa: CASRDTSYEQYF
j_call: TRBJ2-7; cdr3_length: 16; d_call: .; v_call: TRBV3-1; clone_size: few; cdr3_nt: TGTGCCAGCAGCCAAGAGGGGACAAACAGCCGCGCCGAGCAGTACTTC; cdr3_aa: CASSQEGTNSRAEQYF
j_call: TRBJ2-2; cdr3_length: 15; d_call: .; v_call: TRBV6-2/TRBV6-3; clone_size: .; cdr3_nt: TGTGCCAGCATTGCCTTTCCAGGGAGCACCGGGGAGCTGTTTTTT; cdr3_aa: CASIAFPGSTGELFF
j_call: TRBJ2-5; cdr3_length: 15; d_call: TRBD2; v_call: TRBV7-2; clone_size: .; cdr3_nt: TGTGCCAGCAGCAACGGACTAGCGAGGTCAGAGACCCAGTACTTC; cdr3_aa: CASSNGLARSETQYF
j_call: TRBJ2-7; cdr3_length: 11; d_call: TRBD1; v_call: TRBV11-2; clone_size: .; cdr3_nt: TGTGCCACCTTGACAGGGGACGAGCAGTACTTC; cdr3_aa: CATLTGDEQYF
j_call: TRBJ2-6; cdr3_length: 16; d_call: .; v_call: TRBV5-4; clone_size: .; cdr3_nt: TGTGCCAGCAGCCCTCCGGGGGTGGTCGGGGCCAACGTCCTGACTTTC; cdr3_aa: CASSPPGVVGANVLTF
j_call: TRBJ2-6; cdr3_length: 17; d_call: .; v_call: TRBV7-8; clone_size: few; cdr3_nt: TGTGCCAGCAGCTTAGGAAGTGGTTACTCTGGGGCCAACGTCCTGACTTTC; cdr3_aa: CASSLGSGYSGANVLTF
j_call: TRBJ2-7; cdr3_length: 15; d_call: TRBD2; v_call: TRBV7-9; clone_size: few; cdr3_nt: TGTGCCAGCAGCTTCGGACTAGCGGGGGGCTACGAGCAGTACTTC; cdr3_aa: CASSFGLAGGYEQYF
j_call: TRBJ2-2; cdr3_length: 15; d_call: TRBD1; v_call: TRBV24-1; clone_size: few; cdr3_nt: TGTGCCACCAGTGACGACAGGGGTAAAGGCGGGGAGCTGTTTTTT; cdr3_aa: CATSDDRGKGGELFF
j_call: TRBJ2-7; cdr3_length: 13; d_call: TRBD1; v_call: TRBV29-1; clone_size: few; cdr3_nt: TGCAGCGTGGCAGGACAGGGGGCGAGGGAGCAGTACTTC; cdr3_aa: CSVAGQGAREQYF
j_call: TRBJ1-2; cdr3_length: 17; d_call: TRBD1; v_call: TRBV4-1; clone_size: .; cdr3_nt: TGCGCCAGCAGCGACGAATATGGGACAGGGAAACACTATGGCTACACCTTC; cdr3_aa: CASSDEYGTGKHYGYTF
j_call: TRBJ2-5; cdr3_length: 17; d_call: TRBD2; v_call: TRBV7-2; clone_size: .; cdr3_nt: TGTGCCAGCAGCCGGCGGGGTAGCGGGGGACTCCAAGAGACCCAGTACTTC; cdr3_aa: CASSRRGSGGLQETQYF
j_call: TRBJ2-3; cdr3_length: 13; d_call: .; v_call: TRBV30; clone_size: few; cdr3_nt: TGTGCCTGGGGCCAACCCCTCACAGATACGCAGTATTTT; cdr3_aa: CAWGQPLTDTQYF
j_call: TRBJ2-2; cdr3_length: 15; d_call: .; v_call: TRBV9; clone_size: .; cdr3_nt: TGTGCCAGCAGTCGAAGGGGGGCTGACACCGGGGAGCTGTTTTTT; cdr3_aa: CASSRRGADTGELFF
j_call: TRBJ2-1; cdr3_length: 16; d_call: TRBD2; v_call: TRBV28; clone_size: .; cdr3_nt: TGTGCCAGCAGTTTGCTAGCGGGGGGGCCTGGAAATGAGCAGTTCTTC; cdr3_aa: CASSLLAGGPGNEQFF
j_call: TRBJ2-2; cdr3_length: 16; d_call: .; v_call: TRBV7-7; clone_size: .; cdr3_nt: TGTGCTAGCAGCTTAGCGCCTGGGGTTGCCACCGGGGAGCTGTTTTTT; cdr3_aa: CASSLAPGVATGELFF